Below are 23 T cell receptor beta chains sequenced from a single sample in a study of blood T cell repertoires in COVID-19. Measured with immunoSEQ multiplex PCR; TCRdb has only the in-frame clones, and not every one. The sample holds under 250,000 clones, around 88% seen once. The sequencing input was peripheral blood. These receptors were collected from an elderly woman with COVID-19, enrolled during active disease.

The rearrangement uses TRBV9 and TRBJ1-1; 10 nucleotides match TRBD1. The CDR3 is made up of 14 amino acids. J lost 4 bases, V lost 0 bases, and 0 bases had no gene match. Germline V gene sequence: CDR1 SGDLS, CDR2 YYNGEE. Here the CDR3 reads CASSVGTGGTEAFF. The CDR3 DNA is TGTGCCAGCAGCGTAGGGACAGGGGGCACTGAAGCTTTCTTT.

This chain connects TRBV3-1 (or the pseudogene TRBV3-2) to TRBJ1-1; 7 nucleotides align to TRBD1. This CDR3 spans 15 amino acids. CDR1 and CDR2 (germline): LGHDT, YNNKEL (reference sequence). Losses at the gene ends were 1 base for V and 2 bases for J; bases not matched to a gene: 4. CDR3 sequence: CASSQVAGGNTEAFF. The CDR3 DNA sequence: TGTGCCAGCAGCCAAGTCGCAGGGGGAAACACTGAAGCTTTCTTT.

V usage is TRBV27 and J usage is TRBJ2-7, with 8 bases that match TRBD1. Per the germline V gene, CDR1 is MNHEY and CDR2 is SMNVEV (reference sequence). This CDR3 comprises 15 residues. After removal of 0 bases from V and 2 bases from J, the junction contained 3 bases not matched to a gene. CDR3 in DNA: TGTGCCAGCAGTTTATCGACCAGGGGGCCCTACGAGCAGTACTTC. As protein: CASSLSTRGPYEQYF.

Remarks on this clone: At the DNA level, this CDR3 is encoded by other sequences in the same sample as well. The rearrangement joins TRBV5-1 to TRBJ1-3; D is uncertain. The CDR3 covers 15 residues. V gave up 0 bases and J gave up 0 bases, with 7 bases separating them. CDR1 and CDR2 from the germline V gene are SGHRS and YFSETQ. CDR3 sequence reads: CASSLESGSGNTIYF. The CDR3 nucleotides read TGCGCCAGCAGCTTGGAGTCAGGCTCTGGAAACACCATATATTTT.

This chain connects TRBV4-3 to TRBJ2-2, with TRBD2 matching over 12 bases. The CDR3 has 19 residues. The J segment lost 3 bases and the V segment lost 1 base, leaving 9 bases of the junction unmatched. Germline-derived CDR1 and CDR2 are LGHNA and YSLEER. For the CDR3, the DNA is TGCGCCAGCAGCCAAGGAAGGACTAGCGGGGTTCGGGACACCGGGGAGCTGTTTTTT. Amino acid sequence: CASSQGRTSGVRDTGELFF.

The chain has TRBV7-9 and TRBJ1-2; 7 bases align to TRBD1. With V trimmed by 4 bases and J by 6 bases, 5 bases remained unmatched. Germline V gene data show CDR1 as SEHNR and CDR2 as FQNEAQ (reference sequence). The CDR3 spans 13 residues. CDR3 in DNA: TGTGCCAGCAGCTACGACAGGGATGATGGCTACACCTTC. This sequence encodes CASSYDRDDGYTF.

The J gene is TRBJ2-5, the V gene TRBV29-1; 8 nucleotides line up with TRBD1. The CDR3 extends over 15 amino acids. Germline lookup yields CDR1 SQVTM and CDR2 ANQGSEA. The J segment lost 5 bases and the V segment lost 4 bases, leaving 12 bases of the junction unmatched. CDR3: CSVVRDRGYGETQYF. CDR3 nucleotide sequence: TGCAGCGTTGTTCGAGACAGGGGTTATGGGGAGACCCAGTACTTC.

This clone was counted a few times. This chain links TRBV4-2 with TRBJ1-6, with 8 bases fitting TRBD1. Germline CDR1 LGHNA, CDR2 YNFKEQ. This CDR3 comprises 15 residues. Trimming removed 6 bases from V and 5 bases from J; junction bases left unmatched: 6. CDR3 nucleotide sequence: TGTGCCAGCAGGAGGGGACAGGCCGATAATTCACCCCTCCACTTT. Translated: CASRRGQADNSPLHF.

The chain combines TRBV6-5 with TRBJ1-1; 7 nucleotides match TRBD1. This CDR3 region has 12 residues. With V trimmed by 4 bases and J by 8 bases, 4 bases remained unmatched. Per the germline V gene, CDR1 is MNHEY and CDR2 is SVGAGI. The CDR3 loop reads CASSSTGQEAFF. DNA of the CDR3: TGTGCCAGCAGTTCGACAGGGCAAGAAGCTTTCTTT.

DNA of the CDR3: TGTGCCAGCAGTTCCCGGAGAGTTCCGGACACCATATATTTT. Its protein is CASSSRRVPDTIYF. The rearrangement joins TRBV6-6 to TRBJ1-3; D gene uncertain. From germline, CDR1 is MNHNY and CDR2 SVGAGI (reference sequence). The V gene lost 4 bases and the J gene lost 8 bases, with 15 bases spanning the gap. CDR3 size: 14 residues.

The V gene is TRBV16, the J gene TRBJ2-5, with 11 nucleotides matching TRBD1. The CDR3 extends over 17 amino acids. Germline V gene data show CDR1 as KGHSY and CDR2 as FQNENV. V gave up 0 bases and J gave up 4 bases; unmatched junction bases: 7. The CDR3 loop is CASSQSGQGALGETQYF. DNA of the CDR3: TGTGCCAGCAGCCAATCCGGACAGGGGGCATTGGGAGAGACCCAGTACTTC.

CDR3 region: CASRGESGGYSEQYF. CDR3 bases: TGTGCCAGCAGGGGCGAATCAGGGGGTTATAGCGAGCAGTACTTC. This chain joins TRBV3-1 (or the pseudogene TRBV3-2) and TRBJ2-7; TRBD1 matches at 7 bases. Unmatched junction bases numbered 14, after V lost 6 bases and J lost 6 bases. The germline CDR1 and CDR2 sequences are LGHDT and YNNKEL (reference sequence). The CDR3 spans 15 residues.

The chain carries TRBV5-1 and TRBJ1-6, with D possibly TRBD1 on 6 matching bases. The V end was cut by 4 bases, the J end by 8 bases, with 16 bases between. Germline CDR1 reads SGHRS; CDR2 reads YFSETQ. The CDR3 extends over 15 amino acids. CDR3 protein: CASSHSDRSDSPLHF. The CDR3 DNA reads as TGCGCCAGCAGCCACTCCGACAGGTCTGATTCACCCCTCCACTTT.

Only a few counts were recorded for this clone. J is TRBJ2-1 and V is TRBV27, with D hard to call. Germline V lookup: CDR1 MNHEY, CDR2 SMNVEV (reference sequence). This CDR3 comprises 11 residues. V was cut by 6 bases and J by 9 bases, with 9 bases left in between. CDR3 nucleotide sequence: TGTGCCAGCAGCAGACTGGGTGAGCAGTTCTTC. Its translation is CASSRLGEQFF.

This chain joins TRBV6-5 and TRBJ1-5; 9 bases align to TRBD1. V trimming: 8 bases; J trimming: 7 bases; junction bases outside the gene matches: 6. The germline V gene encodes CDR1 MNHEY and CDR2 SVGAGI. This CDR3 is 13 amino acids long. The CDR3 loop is CASVRDRDQPQHF. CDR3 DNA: TGTGCCAGCGTCCGGGACAGGGACCAGCCCCAGCATTTT.

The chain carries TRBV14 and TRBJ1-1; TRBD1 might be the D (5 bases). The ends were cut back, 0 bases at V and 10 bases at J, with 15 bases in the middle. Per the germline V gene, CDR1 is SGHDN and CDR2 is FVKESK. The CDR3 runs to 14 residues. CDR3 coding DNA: TGTGCCAGCAGCCAAGAAGTTTCGGGGGTTGGAGCTTTCTTT. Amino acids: CASSQEVSGVGAFF.

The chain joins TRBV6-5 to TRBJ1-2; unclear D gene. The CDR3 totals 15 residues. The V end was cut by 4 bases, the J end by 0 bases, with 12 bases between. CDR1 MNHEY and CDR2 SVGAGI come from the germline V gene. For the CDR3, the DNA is TGTGCCAGCAGTTCTGTTCCAGGCTCTAACTATGGCTACACCTTC. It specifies CASSSVPGSNYGYTF.

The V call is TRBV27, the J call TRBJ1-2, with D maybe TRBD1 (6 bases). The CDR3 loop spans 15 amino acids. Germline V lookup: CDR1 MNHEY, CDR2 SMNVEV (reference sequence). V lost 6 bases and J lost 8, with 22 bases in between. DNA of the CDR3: TGTGCCAGCAGCGGACGGACGCCAGGGGTACCCGGCTACACCTTC. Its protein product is CASSGRTPGVPGYTF.

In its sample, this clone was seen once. This CDR3 is CASSLGRGKTGELFF. CDR3 in DNA: TGCGCCAGCAGCTTGGGCAGGGGTAAAACCGGGGAGCTGTTTTTT. The rearrangement links TRBV5-1 to TRBJ2-2; perhaps TRBD1 as D (6 bases). Germline CDR1 is SGHRS and CDR2 is YFSETQ. The CDR3 spans 15 residues. V lost 0 bases to trimming and J lost 5 bases, with 11 bases between them.

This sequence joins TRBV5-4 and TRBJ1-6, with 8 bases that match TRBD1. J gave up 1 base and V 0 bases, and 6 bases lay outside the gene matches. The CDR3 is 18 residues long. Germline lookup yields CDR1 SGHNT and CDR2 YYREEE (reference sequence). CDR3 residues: CASSLDAGGMSYNSPLHF. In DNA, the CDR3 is TGTGCCAGCAGCTTGGATGCAGGGGGCATGTCCTATAATTCACCCCTCCACTTT. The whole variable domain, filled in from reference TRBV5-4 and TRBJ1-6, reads ETGVTQSPTHLIKTRGQQVTLRCSSQSGHNTVSWYQQALGQGPQFIFQYYREEENGRGNFPPRFSGLQFPNYSSELNVNALELDDSALYLCASSLDAGGMSYNSPLHFGNGTRLTVT.

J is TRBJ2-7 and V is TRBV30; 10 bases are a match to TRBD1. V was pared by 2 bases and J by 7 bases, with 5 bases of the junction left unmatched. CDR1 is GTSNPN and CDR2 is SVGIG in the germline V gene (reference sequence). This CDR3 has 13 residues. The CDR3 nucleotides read TGTGCCTGGAGTAGGGACAGGGGTCGAGAGCAGTACTTC. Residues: CAWSRDRGREQYF.

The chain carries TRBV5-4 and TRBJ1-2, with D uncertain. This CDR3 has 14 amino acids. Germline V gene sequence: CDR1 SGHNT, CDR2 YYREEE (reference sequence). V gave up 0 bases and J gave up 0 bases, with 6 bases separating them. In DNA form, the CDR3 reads TGTGCCAGCAGCTTGGATGCAGCTAACTATGGCTACACCTTC. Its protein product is CASSLDAANYGYTF.

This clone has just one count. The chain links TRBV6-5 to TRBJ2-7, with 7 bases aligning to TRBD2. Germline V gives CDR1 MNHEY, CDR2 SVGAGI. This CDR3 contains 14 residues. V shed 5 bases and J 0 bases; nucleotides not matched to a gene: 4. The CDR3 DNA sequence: TGTGCCAGCAGTCGCGGCGGGAGCTCCTACGAGCAGTACGTC. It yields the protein CASSRGGSSYEQYV.